These T cell receptor beta chains were read from a single sample in a study of siplizumab effects on memory and regulatory T cells. Sequencing used immunoSEQ multiplex PCR; TCRdb keeps in-frame clones, though not all of them. The data hold 65,000 to 70,000 clones, with about 90% observed a single time. The sample comprised Tregs sorted from blood. The receptors originated from a human donor in good health. The CDR3 runs from the conserved cysteine through the conserved F or W. D genes are given only for firm matches. Size tells how often a clone was seen (once, few, many) or the class of an expanded clone, and some rows leave it out.

j_call	v_call	cdr3_length	clone_size	d_call	cdr3_nt	cdr3_aa
TRBJ2-5	TRBV5-1	14	.	.	TGCGCCAGCAGCTTGGATACCAGTCAAGAGACCCAGTACTTC	CASSLDTSQETQYF
TRBJ1-2	TRBV29-1	10	.	.	TGCAGCGTTGAAGGAGATGGCTACACCTTC	CSVEGDGYTF
TRBJ1-1	TRBV6-5	14	.	TRBD1	TGTGCCAGCAGCTACAGGGGACGGACAACTGAAGCTTTCTTT	CASSYRGRTTEAFF
TRBJ2-7	TRBV11-2	13	.	.	TGTGCCAGCAGCGTAGCTCAGGGGTACGAGCAGTACTTC	CASSVAQGYEQYF
TRBJ2-7	TRBV18	15	.	.	TGTGCCAGCTCACCAATCGGGCAGGCTTCCTACGAGCAGTACTTC	CASSPIGQASYEQYF
TRBJ2-1	TRBV5-1	11	.	.	TGCGCCAGCAGCCAACATAATGAGCAGTTCTTC	CASSQHNEQFF
TRBJ1-2	TRBV6-5	13	.	.	TGTGCCAGCAGTGAGGCCCGGGACTATGGCTACACCTTC	CASSEARDYGYTF
TRBJ1-1	TRBV6-5	14	.	TRBD1	TGTGCCAGCAGGCGACCAGGGGGTGTCACTGAAGCTTTCTTT	CASRRPGGVTEAFF
TRBJ2-1	TRBV19	13	.	.	TGTGCCAGTAGTATACATTTAGACAGGGAGCAGTTCTTC	CASSIHLDREQFF
TRBJ1-1	TRBV5-1	15	once	.	TGCGCCAGCAGCTGGTGGGGCCCAGGCGACACTGAAGCTTTCTTT	CASSWWGPGDTEAFF
TRBJ1-1	TRBV5-1	12	few	TRBD1	TGCGCCAGCAGCACTCAGGGGGCAGCGGCTTTCTTT	CASSTQGAAAFF
TRBJ1-2	TRBV10-3	15	once	.	TGTGCCATCAGCTCTTTCAGTAGGGTTGATTATGGCTACACCTTC	CAISSFSRVDYGYTF
TRBJ2-7	TRBV18	15	once	TRBD1	TGTGCCAGCTCGCCGGACAGGACGAGCTCCTACGAGCAGTACTTC	CASSPDRTSSYEQYF
TRBJ2-2	TRBV20-1	8	once	.	TGCAGTGCTGGGGAGCTGTTTTTT	CSAGELFF
TRBJ2-6	TRBV19	12	.	TRBD2	TGTGCCTCCGCGGGGGGTGCCAACGTCCTGACTTTC	CASAGGANVLTF
TRBJ2-3	TRBV9	17	.	TRBD2	TGTGCCAGCAGCGTGTGGCCAGCGGGAGGGAACCCAGATACGCAGTATTTT	CASSVWPAGGNPDTQYF
TRBJ2-5	TRBV11-2	14	.	.	TGTGCCAGCAGCTTTCTCCGGACACAAGAGACCCAGTACTTC	CASSFLRTQETQYF
TRBJ2-7	TRBV28	15	.	.	TGTGCCAGCAGTTCTCGTGGGACGGCTACCTACGAGCAGTACTTC	CASSSRGTATYEQYF
TRBJ2-1	TRBV18	14	.	.	TGTGCCAGCTCACTGCGGGTAAGCGGCAATGAGCAGTTCTTC	CASSLRVSGNEQFF
TRBJ2-1	TRBV5-4	13	.	.	TGTGCCAGCAGCTCGATAGTATACAATGAGCAGTTCTTC	CASSSIVYNEQFF
TRBJ1-4	TRBV6-5	14	.	.	TGTGCCAGCAGGAGGGGTCCGACTTGGGAAAAACTGTTTTTT	CASRRGPTWEKLFF
TRBJ1-6	TRBV6-5	14	.	.	TGTGCCAGCTTTGAAGGGTCATATAATTCACCCCTCCACTTT	CASFEGSYNSPLHF
TRBJ2-7	TRBV29-1	9	once	.	TGCAGCGTAATACCGGGACCTTACTTC	CSVIPGPYF
TRBJ1-1	TRBV7-9	14	.	.	TGTGCCAGCAGTGGACTAGGGGGGAACACTGAAGCTTTCTTT	CASSGLGGNTEAFF
TRBJ1-3	TRBV30	13	.	.	TGTGCCTGGAATAGAGGGACTGGAAACACCATATATTTT	CAWNRGTGNTIYF
TRBJ1-5	TRBV11-3	14	.	TRBD1	TGTGCCAGCAGCTTAGCAGGGGGCGGGCAGCCCCAGCATTTT	CASSLAGGGQPQHF
TRBJ1-1	TRBV5-8	15	.	.	TGTGCCAGCAGCTTACTGGCAGGGTGGGGCACTGAAGCTTTCTTT	CASSLLAGWGTEAFF
TRBJ1-6	TRBV30	15	.	.	TGTGCCTGGAGCGGGGGGCGGTCGTATAATTCACCCCTCCACTTT	CAWSGGRSYNSPLHF